The rows below give T cell receptor beta chains drawn from one sample of a study of human T cells and chemical hapten exposure. TCRdb reprocessed the RACE reads with MiXCR, giving one entry per CDR3 protein. This table has about 34,000 distinct CDR3 sequences, about 5.5% appearing once. The sequenced material came from whole blood. The receptors shown here come from a human donor in good health. Some clones in this sample may be carry-over from other donors' samples. CDR3s include the opening cysteine and the closing phenylalanine or tryptophan. A D gene is named only where the DNA matches it firmly. Clone size is stated in some rows and not others, as once, few, many or a class when expanded.

>many|TRBV7-2|TRBJ2-3|.|16
TGTGCCAGCAGCTCCTGGGATAACCCCTTCACAGATACGCAGTATTTT
CASSSWDNPFTDTQYF
>many|TRBV6-5|TRBJ2-2|TRBD2|13
TGTGCCAGCTCGGGGGGAATCACCGGGGAGCTGTTTTTT
CASSGGITGELFF
>many|TRBV2|TRBJ2-5|.|15
TGTGCCAGCAGTGTGGGGCAGGTCCTCCAAGAGACCCAGTACTTC
CASSVGQVLQETQYF
>many|TRBV27|TRBJ2-1|TRBD2|15
TGTGCCAGCACCGGGGGGGCGGGAGGCCCATCTGAGCAGTTCTTC
CASTGGAGGPSEQFF
>.|TRBV27|TRBJ1-2|TRBD1|14
TGTGCCAGCAGTCTACAGGGGTTTGGCTATGGCTACACCTTC
CASSLQGFGYGYTF
>many|TRBV14|TRBJ1-2|.|13
TGTGCCAGCAGCCAAGCTGGCGCAGCTGGCTACACCTTC
CASSQAGAAGYTF
>many|TRBV7-9|TRBJ1-4|TRBD1|14
TGTGCCAGCAGCTTGACAGGGACTAATGAAAAACTGTTTTTT
CASSLTGTNEKLFF
>many|TRBV7-2|TRBJ2-3|TRBD2|16
TGTGCCAGCAGCCCGCCGACTAGCAGAGGCACAGATACGCAGTATTTT
CASSPPTSRGTDTQYF
>many|TRBV20-1|TRBJ1-2|.|13
TGCAGTGCTAGAGAGGGTCCTAACTATGGCTACACCTTC
CSAREGPNYGYTF
>many|TRBV3-1|TRBJ2-1|.|14
TGTGCCAGCAGCTCAGGACTCGCGGACAATGAGCAGTTCTTC
CASSSGLADNEQFF
>.|TRBV30|TRBJ1-1|.|12
TGTGCCTGGAGTGAGATGAACACTGAAGCTTTCTTT
CAWSEMNTEAFF
>many|TRBV7-2|TRBJ2-3|TRBD1|19
TGTGCCAGCAGCTTAAGTCGTTCCGGCGTAGGGGGCGGCACAGATACGCAGTATTTT
CASSLSRSGVGGGTDTQYF
>many|TRBV20-1|TRBJ1-5|.|13
TGCAGTGCGAGTCAGGGGAGCAATCAGCCCCAGCATTTT
CSASQGSNQPQHF
>many|TRBV5-5|TRBJ1-4|.|15
TGTGCCAGCAGCTTGGCCGAGTTAACTAATGAAAAACTGTTTTTT
CASSLAELTNEKLFF
>many|TRBV18|TRBJ2-1|TRBD2|16
TGTGCCAGCTCAGACTACCTGACTAGCGGGGCCAATGAGCAGTTCTTC
CASSDYLTSGANEQFF
>.|TRBV2|TRBJ1-1|.|16
TGTGCCAGCAGTGAATTGGGGAGGGGGTTGAACACTGAAGCTTTCTTT
CASSELGRGLNTEAFF
>many|TRBV7-2|TRBJ2-3|TRBD2|15
TGTGCCAGCAGCTTAGGGGGGGGTGGCACAGATACGCAGTATTTT
CASSLGGGGTDTQYF
>many|TRBV28|TRBJ1-1|.|14
TGTGCCAGCAGACAGGGTTTCATGAACACTGAAGCTTTCTTT
CASRQGFMNTEAFF
>many|TRBV6-2/TRBV6-3|TRBJ1-5|.|14
TGTGCCAGCAGTTACAACGGGGAGGATCAGCCCCAGCATTTT
CASSYNGEDQPQHF
>few|TRBV4-2|TRBJ2-1|TRBD2|16
TGTGCCAGCAGCCAAGACCTAGCGGGAGTCACGAATGAGCAGTTCTTC
CASSQDLAGVTNEQFF
>many|TRBV10-3|TRBJ1-1|.|15
TGTGCCATCAGGAGAGGCCCTACAATGAACACTGAAGCTTTCTTT
CAIRRGPTMNTEAFF
>.|TRBV5-1|TRBJ1-1|.|13
TGCGCCAGCAGGTGGGACGGGAACACTGAAGCTTTCTTT
CASRWDGNTEAFF
>many|TRBV14|TRBJ1-2|TRBD1|14
TGTGCCAGCAGCCGGGACAGGGGGCCGGGAGGCTACACCTTC
CASSRDRGPGGYTF
>.|TRBV30|TRBJ2-3|.|12
TGTGCCTGGAGTGTGGAGGTAGATACGCAGTATTTT
CAWSVEVDTQYF
>few|TRBV6-6|TRBJ2-3|TRBD2|17
TGTGCCAGCAGTTACGGGCTAGCGGGAGGAAGCACAGATACGCAGTATTTT
CASSYGLAGGSTDTQYF
>many|TRBV12-3/TRBV12-4|TRBJ2-5|TRBD2|14
TGTGCCAGCAGTTTATCTAGCGGAGGGGAGACCCAGTACTTC
CASSLSSGGETQYF
>many|TRBV7-2|TRBJ1-2|.|12
TGTGCCAGCAGGGACAGTAACTATGGCTACACCTTC
CASRDSNYGYTF
>many|TRBV6-4|TRBJ2-5|TRBD2|17
TGTGCCAGCAGTGCTATAGAAGCGGGGGGTAACCAAGAGACCCAGTACTTC
CASSAIEAGGNQETQYF
>many|TRBV7-2|TRBJ1-1|TRBD1|15
TGTGCCAGCAGCTCACAGGGGGCGGGAAGGACTGAAGCTTTCTTT
CASSSQGAGRTEAFF
>many|TRBV7-8|TRBJ2-1|TRBD1|15
TGTGCCAGCAGCTCCCCGGGTGGACAGGCCAATGAGCAGTTCTTC
CASSSPGGQANEQFF
>.|TRBV6-5|TRBJ2-7|.|13
TGTGCCAACAGCCAAGTACCGGCCGACGAGCAGTACTTC
CANSQVPADEQYF
>many|TRBV28|TRBJ2-5|.|12
TGTGCCAGCAGCCACGATTGGGGTACCCAGTACTTC
CASSHDWGTQYF
>many|TRBV29-1|TRBJ1-1|.|13
TGCAGCGTTGCCCCGGGACTGAACACTGAAGCTTTCTTT
CSVAPGLNTEAFF
>.|TRBV5-1|TRBJ1-1|TRBD1|14
TGCGCCAGTCGACAGGGACGGGGGAACACTGAAGCTTTCTTT
CASRQGRGNTEAFF
>many|TRBV6-6|TRBJ2-7|.|14
TGTGCCAGCAGACCCGAATTGGGGACCTACGAGCAGTACTTC
CASRPELGTYEQYF
>many|TRBV12-3/TRBV12-4|TRBJ2-5|TRBD2|18
TGTGCCAGCAGTGGTAGACTAGCGTCTAACGGGTTTCAAGAGACCCAGTACTTC
CASSGRLASNGFQETQYF
>few|TRBV7-2|TRBJ2-5|.|14
TGTGCCAGCCGACGGGGGTTAAGTCAAGAGACCCAGTACTTC
CASRRGLSQETQYF
>few|TRBV11-2|TRBJ2-3|.|14
TGTGCCAGCAGCTTAGATAGACCCACAGATACGCAGTATTTT
CASSLDRPTDTQYF
>many|TRBV20-1|TRBJ2-7|TRBD2|17
TGCAGTGCTTTACACGGGACTAGCGGGAGAGGCTCCTACGAGCAGTACTTC
CSALHGTSGRGSYEQYF